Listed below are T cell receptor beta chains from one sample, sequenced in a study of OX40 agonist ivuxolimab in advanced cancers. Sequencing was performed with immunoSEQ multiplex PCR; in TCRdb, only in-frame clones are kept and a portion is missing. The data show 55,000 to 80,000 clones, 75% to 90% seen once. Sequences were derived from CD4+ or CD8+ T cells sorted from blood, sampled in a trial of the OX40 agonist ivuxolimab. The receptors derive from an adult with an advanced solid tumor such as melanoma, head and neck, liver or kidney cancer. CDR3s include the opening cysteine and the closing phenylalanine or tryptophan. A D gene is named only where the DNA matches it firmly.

CDR3: CATAPRASTNYGYTF
D: -
V: TRBV2
J: TRBJ1-2

CDR3: CASSPHVGQAYEQYF
D: -
V: TRBV9
J: TRBJ2-7

CDR3: CASSAPGSGTDTQYF
D: -
V: TRBV6-1
J: TRBJ2-3

CDR3: CASSRGAGSPLHF
D: -
V: TRBV19
J: TRBJ1-6

CDR3: CASGIGGGSSGNTIYF
D: -
V: TRBV7-2
J: TRBJ1-3

CDR3: CASSSDRGLQYF
D: TRBD1
V: TRBV7-8
J: TRBJ2-7

CDR3: CAWSVTGPKTEAFF
D: -
V: TRBV30
J: TRBJ1-1

CDR3: CASSGQGGTEAFF
D: -
V: TRBV5-1
J: TRBJ1-1

CDR3: CASSVEGQSYEQYF
D: TRBD1
V: TRBV9
J: TRBJ2-7

CDR3: CASSQVFSISYEQYF
D: -
V: TRBV4-3
J: TRBJ2-7

CDR3: CASPETQYF
D: -
V: TRBV14
J: TRBJ2-5

CDR3: CASSQVQLDSEAFF
D: -
V: TRBV4-3
J: TRBJ1-1

CDR3: CSASRNEQFF
D: -
V: TRBV20-1
J: TRBJ2-1

CDR3: CASSRSPRPTGQIEKLFF
D: TRBD1
V: TRBV2
J: TRBJ1-4

CDR3: CASLKGVNTEAFF
D: -
V: TRBV6-1
J: TRBJ1-1

CDR3: CSVYGVSYEQYF
D: -
V: TRBV29-1
J: TRBJ2-7

CDR3: CASSLRQGDGYTF
D: TRBD1
V: TRBV5-6
J: TRBJ1-2

CDR3: CSVLGYGTGNTGELFF
D: -
V: TRBV29-1
J: TRBJ2-2

CDR3: CSASLGGYTF
D: -
V: TRBV20-1
J: TRBJ1-2

CDR3: CASSLGTGDTEAFF
D: -
V: TRBV11-3
J: TRBJ1-1

CDR3: CAISEGGGLSGNTIYF
D: -
V: TRBV10-3
J: TRBJ1-3

CDR3: CASSSPLFEQYF
D: -
V: TRBV28
J: TRBJ2-7